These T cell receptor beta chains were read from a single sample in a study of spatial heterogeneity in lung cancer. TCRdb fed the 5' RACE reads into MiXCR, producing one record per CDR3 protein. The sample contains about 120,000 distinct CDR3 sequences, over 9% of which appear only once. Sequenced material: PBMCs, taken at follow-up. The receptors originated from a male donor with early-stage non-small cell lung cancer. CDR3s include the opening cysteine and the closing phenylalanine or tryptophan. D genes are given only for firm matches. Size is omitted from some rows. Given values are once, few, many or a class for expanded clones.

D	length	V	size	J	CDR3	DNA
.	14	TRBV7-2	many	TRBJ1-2	CATTLGRANYGYTF	TGTGCCACCACGTTGGGAAGAGCTAACTATGGCTACACCTTC
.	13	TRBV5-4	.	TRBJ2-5	CASSVGLQETQYF	TGTGCCAGCAGCGTGGGACTTCAAGAGACCCAGTACTTC
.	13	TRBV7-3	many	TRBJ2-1	CASSLTEGVEQFF	TGTGCCAGCAGCTTAACTGAGGGTGTTGAGCAGTTCTTC
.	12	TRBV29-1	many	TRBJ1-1	CSVSGVGTEAFF	TGCAGCGTCTCAGGGGTTGGCACTGAAGCTTTCTTT
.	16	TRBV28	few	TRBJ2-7	CASSAMGRGFSYEQYF	TGTGCCAGCAGCGCCATGGGCAGAGGTTTTTCCTACGAGCAGTACTTC
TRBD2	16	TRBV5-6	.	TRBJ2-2	CASSLQLAVNTGELFF	TGTGCCAGCAGCTTGCAACTAGCGGTAAACACCGGGGAGCTGTTTTTT
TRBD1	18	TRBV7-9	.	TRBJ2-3	CASSLGDGTGARTDTQYF	TGTGCCAGCAGCTTAGGAGATGGGACAGGGGCTCGCACAGATACGCAGTATTTT
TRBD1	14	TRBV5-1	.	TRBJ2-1	CASSPTGTHNEQFF	TGCGCCAGCAGCCCGACAGGGACACACAATGAGCAGTTCTTC
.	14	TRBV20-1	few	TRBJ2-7	CSAREASYSYEQYF	TGCAGTGCTAGAGAGGCGTCCTACTCCTACGAGCAGTACTTC
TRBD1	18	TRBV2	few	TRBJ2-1	CASSEAGGQGTSYNEQFF	TGTGCCAGCAGTGAAGCGGGGGGACAGGGAACCTCCTACAATGAGCAGTTCTTC
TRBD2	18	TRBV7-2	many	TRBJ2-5	CASSLDPGLAGVQETQYF	TGTGCCAGCAGCTTAGATCCGGGACTAGCGGGGGTGCAAGAGACCCAGTACTTC
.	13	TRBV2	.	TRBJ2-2	CASKPGYTGELFF	TGTGCCAGCAAGCCGGGTTACACCGGGGAGCTGTTTTTT
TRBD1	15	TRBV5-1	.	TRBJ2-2	CASRKQGLGTGELFF	TGCGCCAGCCGAAAACAGGGGCTTGGCACCGGGGAGCTGTTTTTT
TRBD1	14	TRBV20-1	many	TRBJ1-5	CSARTGTVNQPQHF	TGCAGTGCTAGAACCGGGACAGTTAATCAGCCCCAGCATTTT
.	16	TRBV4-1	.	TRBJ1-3	CASSQINTGYGNTIYF	TGCGCCAGCAGCCAAATCAATACGGGATATGGAAACACCATATATTTT
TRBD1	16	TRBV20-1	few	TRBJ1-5	CSARERQGEPIQPQHF	TGCAGTGCTAGGGAAAGACAGGGCGAACCGATTCAGCCCCAGCATTTT
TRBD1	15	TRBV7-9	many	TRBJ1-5	CASSRDRVSNQPQHF	TGTGCCAGCAGCCGTGACAGGGTGAGCAATCAGCCCCAGCATTTT
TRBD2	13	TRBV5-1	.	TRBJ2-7	CASSSGGQNEQYF	TGCGCCAGCAGTAGCGGGGGGCAGAACGAGCAGTACTTC
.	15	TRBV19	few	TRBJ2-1	CASGKRTEAYNEQFF	TGTGCCAGCGGCAAGCGGACAGAAGCCTACAATGAGCAGTTCTTC
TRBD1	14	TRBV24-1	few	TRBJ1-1	CATSDGGQGQRAFF	TGTGCCACCAGTGACGGAGGACAGGGCCAAAGGGCTTTCTTT
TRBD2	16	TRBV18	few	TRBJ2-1	CASSQGLAGTGKEQFF	TGTGCCAGCTCTCAGGGGCTAGCGGGGACGGGAAAAGAGCAGTTCTTC
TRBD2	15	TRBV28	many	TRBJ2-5	CASSLIVSGVETQYF	TGTGCCAGCAGTTTAATCGTTAGCGGGGTCGAGACCCAGTACTTC
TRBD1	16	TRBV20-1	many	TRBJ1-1	CSARWNRGRMNTEAFF	TGCAGTGCTAGATGGAACAGGGGGCGCATGAACACTGAAGCTTTCTTT
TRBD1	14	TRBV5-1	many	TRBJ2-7	CASSLDRTIYEQYF	TGCGCCAGCAGTCTGGACAGGACGATCTACGAGCAGTACTTC
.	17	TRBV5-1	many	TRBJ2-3	CASSRGVSVRIGDTQYF	TGCGCCAGCAGTCGGGGAGTGAGCGTGAGGATAGGAGATACGCAGTATTTT
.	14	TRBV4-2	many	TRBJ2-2	CASSQERNTGELFF	TGTGCCAGCAGCCAAGAAAGGAACACCGGGGAGCTGTTTTTT
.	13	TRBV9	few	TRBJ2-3	CASSALSGTSQYF	TGTGCCAGCAGCGCATTATCCGGGACATCGCAGTATTTT
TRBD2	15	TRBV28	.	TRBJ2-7	CASTPLGAGGPIKYF	TGTGCCAGCACCCCATTGGGGGCGGGGGGGCCGATCAAGTACTTC
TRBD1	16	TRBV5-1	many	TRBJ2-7	CASSLVRWDRVFEQYF	TGCGCCAGCAGCTTGGTCCGTTGGGACAGGGTTTTTGAGCAGTACTTC
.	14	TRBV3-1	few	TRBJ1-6	CASSNRVPNSPLHF	TGTGCCAGCAGCAACAGGGTCCCGAATTCACCCCTCCACTTT
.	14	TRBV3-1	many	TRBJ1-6	CASSQTGGNSPLHF	TGTGCCAGCAGCCAAACTGGAGGGAATTCACCCCTCCACTTT